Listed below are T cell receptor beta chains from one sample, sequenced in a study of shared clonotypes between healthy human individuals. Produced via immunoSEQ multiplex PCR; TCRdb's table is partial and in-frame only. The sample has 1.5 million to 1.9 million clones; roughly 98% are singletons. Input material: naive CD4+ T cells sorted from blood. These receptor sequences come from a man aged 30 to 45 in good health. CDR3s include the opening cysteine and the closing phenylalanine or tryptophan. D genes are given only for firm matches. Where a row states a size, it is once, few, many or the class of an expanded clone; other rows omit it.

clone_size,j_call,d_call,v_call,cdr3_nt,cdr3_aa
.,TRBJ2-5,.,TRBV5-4,TGTGCCAGCAGCTTAGGTCCGACAGGTGGCGAGACCCAGTACTTC,CASSLGPTGGETQYF
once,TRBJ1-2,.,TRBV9,TGTGCCAGCAGCGTAGAGCCGGGGTTGGAGGGCTACACCTTC,CASSVEPGLEGYTF
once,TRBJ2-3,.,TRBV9,TGTGCCAGCAGCGTACGAGGGAAGGGGTTAAGCACAGATACGCAGTATTTT,CASSVRGKGLSTDTQYF
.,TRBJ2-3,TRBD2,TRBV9,TGTGCCAGCAGCGTAGGCCCAGCGGGGGGCACAGATACGCAGTATTTT,CASSVGPAGGTDTQYF
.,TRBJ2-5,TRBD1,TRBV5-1,TGCGCCAGCAGCTTGGAATGGACAGGGCGAGAGACCCAGTACTTC,CASSLEWTGRETQYF
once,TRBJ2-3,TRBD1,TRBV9,TGTGCCAGCAGCGCCCCTTCCGGGACAGGGGAGACAGATACGCAGTATTTT,CASSAPSGTGETDTQYF
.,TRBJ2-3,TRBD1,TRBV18,TGTGCCAGCTCGAGGGACAGGGATGCCGATACGCAGTATTTT,CASSRDRDADTQYF
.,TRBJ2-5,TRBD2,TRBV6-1,TGTGCCAGCGGAAGAAGCGGGAGGGCCGATGAGACCCAGTACTTC,CASGRSGRADETQYF
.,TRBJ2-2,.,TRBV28,TGTGCCAGCAGTTTGTCACTAAACACCGGGGAGCTGTTTTTT,CASSLSLNTGELFF
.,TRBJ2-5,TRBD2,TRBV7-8,TGTGCCAGCAGCCCGGGACTAGCGGGAGGAGAGACCCAGTACTTC,CASSPGLAGGETQYF
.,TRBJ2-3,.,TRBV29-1,TGCAGCGTTGCCGGCGGACTGGATGCGGGGACAGATACGCAGTATTTT,CSVAGGLDAGTDTQYF
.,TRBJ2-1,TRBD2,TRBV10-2,TGCGCCAGCAGTGATATAGGGCTAGCGGAGAAAGGCTCCTACAATGAGCAGTTCTTC,CASSDIGLAEKGSYNEQFF
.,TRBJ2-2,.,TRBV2,TGTGCCAGCAGTGTGCGGGCCATAGGCACCGGGGAGCTGTTTTTT,CASSVRAIGTGELFF
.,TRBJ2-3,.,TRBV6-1,TGTGCCAGCAGTTGGAGGGGGTTTGACACAGATACGCAGTATTTT,CASSWRGFDTDTQYF